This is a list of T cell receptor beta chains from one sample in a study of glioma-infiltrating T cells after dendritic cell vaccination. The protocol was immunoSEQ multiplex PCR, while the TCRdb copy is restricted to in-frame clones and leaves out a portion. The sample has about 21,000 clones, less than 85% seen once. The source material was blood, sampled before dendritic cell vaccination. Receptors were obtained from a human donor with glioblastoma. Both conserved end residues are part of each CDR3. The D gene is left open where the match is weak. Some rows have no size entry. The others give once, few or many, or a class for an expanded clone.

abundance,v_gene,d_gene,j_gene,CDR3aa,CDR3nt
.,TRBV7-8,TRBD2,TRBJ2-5,CASRSTQMGLAGGHETQYF,TGTGCCAGCAGGTCAACACAAATGGGACTAGCGGGAGGGCACGAGACCCAGTACTTC
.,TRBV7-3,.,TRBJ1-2,CASSLGGGSREGYTF,TGTGCCAGCAGCTTAGGGGGCGGGTCCAGGGAAGGCTACACCTTC
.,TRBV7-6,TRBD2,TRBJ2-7,CASSPRTSRAYEQYF,TGTGCCAGCAGCCCCCGGACTAGCAGAGCCTACGAGCAGTACTTC
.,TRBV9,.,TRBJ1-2,CASSVPIGYTF,TGTGCCAGCAGCGTCCCTATTGGCTACACCTTC
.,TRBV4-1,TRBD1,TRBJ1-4,CASSQIVGGGEKLFF,TGCGCCAGCAGCCAAATAGTAGGGGGCGGTGAAAAACTGTTTTTT
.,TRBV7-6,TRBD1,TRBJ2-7,CASSLEQGADEQYF,TGTGCCAGCAGCTTAGAGCAGGGGGCTGACGAGCAGTACTTC
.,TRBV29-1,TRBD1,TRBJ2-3,CSVDRQGTDTQYF,TGCAGCGTCGACCGACAGGGGACAGATACGCAGTATTTT
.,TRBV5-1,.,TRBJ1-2,CASSLAGRGERDGYTF,TGCGCCAGCAGCTTGGCGGGGCGGGGGGAGCGCGATGGCTACACCTTC
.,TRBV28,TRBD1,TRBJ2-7,CASSGTWDRQYEQYF,TGTGCCAGCAGTGGAACGTGGGACAGACAATACGAGCAGTACTTC
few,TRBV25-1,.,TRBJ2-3,CASSPGLAVDTQYF,TGTGCCAGCAGTCCTGGTCTCGCAGTAGATACGCAGTATTTT
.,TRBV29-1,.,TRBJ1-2,CSARLARGGYTF,TGCAGCGCCCGCCTGGCTCGGGGTGGCTACACCTTC
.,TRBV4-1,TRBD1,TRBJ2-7,CASSPEAGTGTYEQYF,TGCGCCAGCAGCCCTGAGGCCGGGACAGGGACCTACGAGCAGTACTTC
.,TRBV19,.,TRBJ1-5,CASSIPSSNQPQHF,TGTGCCAGTAGTATTCCCTCCTCCAATCAGCCCCAGCATTTT
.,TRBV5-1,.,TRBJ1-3,CASSLGSSSGNTIYF,TGCGCCAGCAGCTTGGGTTCCTCCTCTGGAAACACCATATATTTT
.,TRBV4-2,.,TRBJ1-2,CASSLGAPYGYTF,TGTGCCAGCAGCCTGGGGGCGCCCTATGGCTACACCTTC
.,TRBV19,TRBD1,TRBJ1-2,CASSPRTGGSYGYTF,TGTGCCAGTAGTCCCCGGACAGGGGGCAGCTATGGCTACACCTTC